This T cell receptor beta chain was found in a study of blood T cells in healthy people across ages. Study conclusions and caveats: The long-lived group displayed more naive CD4+ cells, plus higher diversity, than the aged donors did.

Concerning this clonotype itself: Its antigen is not known.

A second roughly 6 to 11 cycle PCR used barcoded and J-beta primers. MiXCR, run by TCRdb on the 5' RACE reads, gives a single entry per CDR3 protein. Among more than 1,000,000 distinct CDR3 sequences listed, 25% were seen once. Another study also made use of these data, one on T cells of mothers and their children.

Sample: blood. The sequence was collected from a girl aged 2 to 10 in good health.

CDR3 nucleotide sequence: TGTGCCAGCATCGCCACAGGGGGCTCCTACGAGCAGTACTTC. It translates to CASIATGGSYEQYF. V gene TRBV6-1 combines with J gene TRBJ2-1, with 8 bases identical to TRBD1. With the DNA end fitting TRBJ2-7 better, the J assignment may be wrong. Germline V gene data show CDR1 as MNHNS and CDR2 as SASEGT. The length of the CDR3 is 14 residues.